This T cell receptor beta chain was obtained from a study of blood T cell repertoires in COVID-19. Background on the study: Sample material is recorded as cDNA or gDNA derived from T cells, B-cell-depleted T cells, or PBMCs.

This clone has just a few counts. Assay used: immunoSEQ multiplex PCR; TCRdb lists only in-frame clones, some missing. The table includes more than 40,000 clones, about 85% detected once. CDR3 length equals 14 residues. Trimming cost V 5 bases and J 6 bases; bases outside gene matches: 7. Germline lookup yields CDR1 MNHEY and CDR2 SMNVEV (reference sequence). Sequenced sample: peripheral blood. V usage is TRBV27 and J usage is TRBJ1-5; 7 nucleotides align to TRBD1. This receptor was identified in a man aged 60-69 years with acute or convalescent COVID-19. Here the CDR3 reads CASSKGASVQPQHF. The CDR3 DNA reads TGTGCCAGCAGTAAGGGGGCGTCAGTTCAGCCCCAGCATTTT.